This T cell receptor (beta chain) was identified during a study of T-cell reconstitution after alpha-beta-depleted transplantation in children. Comment on this clonotype: The antigen is not known.

Molecular barcoding with unique molecular identifiers was used for the TCRbeta library. TCRdb re-analysed the PCR reads in MiXCR, keeping a single row per CDR3 protein. Altogether approximately 980,000 distinct CDR3 sequences are present, 25% to 35% being singletons, with the ten largest covering roughly 28%. Germline V gives CDR1 SGDLS, CDR2 YYNGEE. V dropped 0 bases and J dropped 6; count of bases not matched to a gene: 5. CDR3 size: 15 residues. Study findings and constraints: Several hundred expanded graft clones reportedly gave rise to the alpha-beta T cells present about two months after transplant. Newly made T cells mostly supplied T-cell counts and diversity one year after transplant. From surviving recipient T cells and thymic progenitors came the high day-60 TCRbeta diversity observed in some patients.

The starting material was PBMCs, mostly from graft donor cells, obtained 360 days after TCRalphabeta/CD19-depleted stem cell transplant. This TCR was sampled from a boy younger than two who had a stem cell transplant for SCID, so the T cells may come from the graft donor. The V call is TRBV9, the J call TRBJ2-2; 7 bases agree with TRBD1. The CDR3 region is CASSVGLTGSGELFF. Here the CDR3 DNA reads TGTGCCAGCAGCGTAGGGTTGACAGGGTCCGGGGAGCTGTTTTTT.